This TCR beta chain was recorded in a study of neoadjuvant anti-PD-1 for oral cavity cancer. Across the study: Around day 43, patients without progression received a fourth nivolumab dose before surgery.

Time point indicated: after neoadjuvant nivolumab, at surgical resection. TCRdb's copy holds only in-frame clones and misses some; the assay was immunoSEQ multiplex PCR. The data show more than 11,000 clones, with roughly 70% seen just once and approximately 3.4% held by the top ten. The germline V gene has CDR1 SGHTA and CDR2 FQGNSA. The V end lost 4 bases, the J end lost 8 bases, and 17 bases lay between the germline ends. This CDR3 contains 14 residues. The material was PBMCs, obtained after nivolumab (anti-PD-1) treatment. The receptor was derived from a person aged 35 to 85 with oral cavity squamous cell carcinoma. The rearrangement uses TRBV7-2 and TRBJ1-2; maybe TRBD1 (6 bases). The CDR3 sequence: CASSSVGGLSGYTF. The CDR3 DNA sequence: TGTGCCAGCAGCTCCGTAGGGGGGTTGAGCGGCTACACCTTC.